These T cell receptor beta chains were read from a single sample in a study of control samples from healthy donors and cancer patients. Produced via immunoSEQ multiplex PCR; TCRdb's table is partial and in-frame only. Here the sample spans some 22,000 clones, 85% being singletons. Material for sequencing was PBMCs. The receptors stem from a man in his fifties or sixties with head and neck cancer. Each CDR3 is given with its conserved first and last residue. The D gene is left open where the match is weak. Where a row states a size, it is once, few, many or the class of an expanded clone; other rows omit it.

d_call	clone_size	j_call	v_call	cdr3_nt	cdr3_aa
-	-	TRBJ1-1	TRBV27	TGTGCCAGCAGTTTTCGGGGGAGAGAAGCTTTCTTT	CASSFRGREAFF
-	once	TRBJ2-5	TRBV7-2	TGTGCCAGCAGCTTAGCCGGGACTCCCCAAGAGACCCAGTACTTC	CASSLAGTPQETQYF
-	-	TRBJ1-1	TRBV10-3	TGTGCCATCAGTGAGTGGAGAGGGGACACTGAAGCTTTCTTT	CAISEWRGDTEAFF
TRBD1	-	TRBJ1-2	TRBV29-1	TGCAGCATTGGACAGGGAAGCTATGGCTACACCTTC	CSIGQGSYGYTF
TRBD2	-	TRBJ2-3	TRBV5-1	TGCGCCAGCAGCTTGGGACTAGCGGGAGTTGCAGATACGCAGTATTTT	CASSLGLAGVADTQYF
-	-	TRBJ2-7	TRBV12-3/TRBV12-4	TGTGCCAGCAGTGTAAGTCGGGCCGAGCAGTACTTC	CASSVSRAEQYF
-	-	TRBJ2-2	TRBV9	TGTGCCAGCAGCGTAGGAAACACCGGGGAGCTGTTTTTT	CASSVGNTGELFF
-	-	TRBJ2-1	TRBV6-6	TGTGCCAGCACCGAACGCGGCGAGGGTAATGAGCAGTTCTTC	CASTERGEGNEQFF
-	once	TRBJ1-1	TRBV6-4	TGTGCCAGCAGTGGGGGCCTCCCTGACATGAACACTGAAGCTTTCTTT	CASSGGLPDMNTEAFF
-	-	TRBJ2-1	TRBV5-1	TGCGCCAGCAGCTTGGTTGAGAATGAGCAGTTCTTC	CASSLVENEQFF